This T cell receptor (beta chain) derives from a study of identical twins. Broader study findings: Cord blood's abundant beta clonotypes had fewer insertions, unlike memory repertoires. Those out-of-frame alpha sequences shared by twins showed an excess of low generation probability.

Only one count was recorded for this clonotype. What it recognizes is unknown. A template switching step contributed a universal primer site, while unique molecular identifiers were present in the cDNA. Using its own MiXCR run on the 5' RACE reads, TCRdb lists one record per CDR3 protein. The repertoire holds approximately 630,000 distinct CDR3 sequences, with roughly 7.2% as singletons. A further study also used this sample, focusing on yellow fever vaccine responses in identical twins.

Sequenced: PBMCs. This clonotype was sampled from a woman younger than 35 in good health.

CDR3 bases: TGTGCCAGCATGAGGGAGAAACTACTCTCTGGGGCCAACGTCCTGACTTTC. Translating gives CASMREKLLSGANVLTF. V is TRBV2 and J is TRBJ2-6; weak D call: TRBD2 (5 bases). V lost 7 bases, J lost 0 bases, and 16 bases lay in between. The CDR3 spans 17 residues. Germline V gives CDR1 SNHLY, CDR2 FYNNEI.